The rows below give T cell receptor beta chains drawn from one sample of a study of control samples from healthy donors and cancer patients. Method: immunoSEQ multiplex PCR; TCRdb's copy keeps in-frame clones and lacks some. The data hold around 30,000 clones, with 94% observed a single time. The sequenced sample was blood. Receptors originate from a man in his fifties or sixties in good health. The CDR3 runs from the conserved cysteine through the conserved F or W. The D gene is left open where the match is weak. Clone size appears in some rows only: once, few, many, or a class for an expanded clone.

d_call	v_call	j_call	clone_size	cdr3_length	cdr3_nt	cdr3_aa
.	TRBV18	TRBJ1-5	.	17	TGTGCCAGCTCACCACGGGGGACGGTCTCTGGCAATCAGCCCCAGCATTTT	CASSPRGTVSGNQPQHF
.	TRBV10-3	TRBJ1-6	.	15	TGTGCCATCAGTGGGGGGAGCTCCTATAATTCACCCCTCCACTTT	CAISGGSSYNSPLHF
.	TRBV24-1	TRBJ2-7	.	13	TGTGCCACCAGTTCCGGGTTCTCCTACGAGCAGTACTTC	CATSSGFSYEQYF
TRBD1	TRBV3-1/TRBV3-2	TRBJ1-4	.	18	TGTGCCAGCAGCCAAGATTCCAGGGGGTTCTTTGTAAATGAAAAACTGTTTTTT	CASSQDSRGFFVNEKLFF
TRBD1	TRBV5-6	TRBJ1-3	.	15	TGTGCCAGCAGCCCGGAGACAGGGACTGGAAACACCATATATTTT	CASSPETGTGNTIYF
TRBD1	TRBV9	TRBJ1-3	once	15	TGTGCCAGCAGCGCGCTACAGGGGGCTGGAAACACCATATATTTT	CASSALQGAGNTIYF
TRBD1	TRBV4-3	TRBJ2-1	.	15	TGCGCCAGCAGCCATCTCACCTTCACAGGGGGTGAGCAGTTCTTC	CASSHLTFTGGEQFF
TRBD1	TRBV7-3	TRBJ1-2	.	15	TGTGCCAGCAGCTTAACTGCCGACAGGGAACATGGCTACACCTTC	CASSLTADREHGYTF
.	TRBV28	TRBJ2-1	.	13	TGTGCCATAGCCGGGACTCAGAACAATGAGCAGTTCTTC	CAIAGTQNNEQFF
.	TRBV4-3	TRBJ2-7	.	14	TGCGCCAGCAGCCAGGACTACGGCCCCTACGAGCAGTACTTC	CASSQDYGPYEQYF
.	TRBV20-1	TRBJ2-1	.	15	TGCAGTGCTAGTCACGGGACACTAGATTACAATGAGCAGTTCTTC	CSASHGTLDYNEQFF
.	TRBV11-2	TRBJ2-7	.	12	TGTGCCAGCAGTCACAGGGACTACGAGCAGTACTTC	CASSHRDYEQYF